Sequencing of this T cell receptor (beta chain) was carried out in a study of PD-1 blockade in classical Hodgkin lymphoma. General study points: A reduction in baseline TCR diversity was reportedly seen in newly diagnosed patients relative to healthy donors.

Every patient was affected by relapse after autologous stem cell transplantation, while exposure to brentuximab vedotin was not uniform. The CDR3 sequence is 14 residues long. Trimming stripped 1 base from V and 4 bases from J, with 13 bases between. The germline V gene encodes CDR1 GTSNPN and CDR2 SVGIG (reference sequence). Sequencing used immunoSEQ multiplex PCR; TCRdb keeps in-frame clones, though not all of them. The table has tens of thousands of clones, roughly nine tenths seen once. Worth noting for this clone: Its target is not known.

The TCR sequence derives from a human donor with classical Hodgkin lymphoma. This chain uses TRBV30 with TRBJ1-2; possible D gene TRBD1, 6 bases. This sample comprised peripheral blood mononuclear cells (PBMCs), obtained at baseline. The CDR3 here is CAWSATGGTYGYTF. CDR3 nucleotide sequence: TGTGCCTGGAGTGCGACAGGAGGAACCTATGGCTACACCTTC.